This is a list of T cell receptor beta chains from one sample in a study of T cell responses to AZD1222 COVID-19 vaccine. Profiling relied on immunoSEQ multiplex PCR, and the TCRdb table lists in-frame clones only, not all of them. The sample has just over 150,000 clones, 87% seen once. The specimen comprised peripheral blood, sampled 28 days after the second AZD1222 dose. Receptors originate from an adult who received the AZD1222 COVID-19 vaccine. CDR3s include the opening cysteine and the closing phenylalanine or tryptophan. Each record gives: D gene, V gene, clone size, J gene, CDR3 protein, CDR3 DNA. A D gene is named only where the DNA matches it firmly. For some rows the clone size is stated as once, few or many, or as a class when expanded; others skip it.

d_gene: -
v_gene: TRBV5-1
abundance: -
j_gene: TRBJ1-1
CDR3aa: CASSPGEFLNTEAFF
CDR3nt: TGCGCCAGCAGCCCCGGGGAGTTCTTGAACACTGAAGCTTTCTTT

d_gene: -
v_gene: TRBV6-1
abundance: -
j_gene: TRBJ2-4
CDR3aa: CASSEDYRVENIQYF
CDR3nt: TGTGCCAGCAGTGAAGATTACAGGGTCGAAAACATTCAGTACTTC

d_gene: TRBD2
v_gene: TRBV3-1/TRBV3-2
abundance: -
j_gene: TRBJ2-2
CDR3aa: CASSHGTRYTGELFF
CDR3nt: TGTGCCAGCAGCCATGGGACTAGGTACACCGGGGAGCTGTTTTTT

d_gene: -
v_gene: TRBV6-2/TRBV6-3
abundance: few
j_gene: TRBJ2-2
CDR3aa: CASRPLGNTGELFF
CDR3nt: TGTGCCAGCAGACCTCTAGGGAACACCGGGGAGCTGTTTTTT

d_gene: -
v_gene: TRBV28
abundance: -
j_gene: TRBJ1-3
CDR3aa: CASSSPVLVSGNTIYF
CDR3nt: TGTGCCAGCAGTTCCCCCGTATTGGTCTCTGGAAACACCATATATTTT

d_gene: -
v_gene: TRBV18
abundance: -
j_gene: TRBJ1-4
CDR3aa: CASSPLRGFGEKLFF
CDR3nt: TGTGCCAGCTCACCACTGAGAGGGTTCGGAGAAAAACTGTTTTTT

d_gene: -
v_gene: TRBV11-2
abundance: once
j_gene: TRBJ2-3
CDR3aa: CASSFLGITDTQYF
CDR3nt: TGTGCCAGCAGCTTTCTCGGGATTACAGATACGCAGTATTTT

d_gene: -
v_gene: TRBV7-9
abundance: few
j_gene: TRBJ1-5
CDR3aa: CASSLMGSNQPQHF
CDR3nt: TGTGCCAGCAGCTTGATGGGTAGCAATCAGCCCCAGCATTTT

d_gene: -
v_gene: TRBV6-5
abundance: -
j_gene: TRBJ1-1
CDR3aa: CASNRDMNTEAFF
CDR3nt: TGTGCCAGCAACCGGGACATGAACACTGAAGCTTTCTTT

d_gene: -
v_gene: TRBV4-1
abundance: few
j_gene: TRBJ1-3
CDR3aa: CASSQDLGRGNTIYF
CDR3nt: TGCGCCAGCAGCCAAGATTTGGGGCGAGGAAACACCATATATTTT

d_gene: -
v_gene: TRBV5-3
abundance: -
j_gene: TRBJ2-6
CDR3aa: CARSLTLCSFSGANVLTF
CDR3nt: TGTGCCAGAAGCTTGACCCTTTGTAGTTTCTCTGGGGCCAACGTCCTGACTTTC

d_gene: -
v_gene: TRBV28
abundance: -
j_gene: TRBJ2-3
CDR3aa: CASSTGQAATDTQYF
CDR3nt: TGTGCCAGCAGTACGGGGCAAGCAGCCACAGATACGCAGTATTTT

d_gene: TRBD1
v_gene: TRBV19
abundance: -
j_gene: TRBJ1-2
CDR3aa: CASSRGQRYGYTF
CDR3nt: TGTGCCAGTAGTCGGGGACAGCGCTATGGCTACACCTTC

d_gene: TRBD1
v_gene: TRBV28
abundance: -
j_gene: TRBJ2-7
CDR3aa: CASGTVLGEQYF
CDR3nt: TGTGCCAGCGGGACAGTTCTGGGCGAGCAGTACTTC

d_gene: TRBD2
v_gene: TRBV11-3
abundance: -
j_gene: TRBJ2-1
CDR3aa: CASSLGGLALHNEQFF
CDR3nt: TGTGCCAGCAGCTTGGGGGGACTAGCGTTGCACAATGAGCAGTTCTTC

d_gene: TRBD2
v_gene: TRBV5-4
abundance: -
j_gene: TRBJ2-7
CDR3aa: CASGLLAGGENYEQYF
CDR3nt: TGTGCCAGCGGACTACTAGCGGGAGGGGAAAACTACGAGCAGTACTTC

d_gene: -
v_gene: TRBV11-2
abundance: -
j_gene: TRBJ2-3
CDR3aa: CASSLRGLGISSTDTQYF
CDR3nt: TGTGCCAGCAGCTTAAGGGGTCTGGGGATATCTAGCACAGATACGCAGTATTTT

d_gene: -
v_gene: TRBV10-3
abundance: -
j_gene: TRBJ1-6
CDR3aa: CAISGESSYNSPLHF
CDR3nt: TGTGCCATCAGTGGAGAGAGCTCCTATAATTCACCCCTCCACTTT

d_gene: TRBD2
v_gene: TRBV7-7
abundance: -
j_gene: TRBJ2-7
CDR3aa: CASSLGPSGRANSYEQYF
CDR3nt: TGTGCTAGCAGCTTAGGGCCTAGCGGGAGGGCCAACTCCTACGAGCAGTACTTC

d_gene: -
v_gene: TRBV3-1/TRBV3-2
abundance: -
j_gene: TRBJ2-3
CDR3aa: CASRTGADTQYF
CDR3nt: TGTGCCAGCAGAACTGGGGCAGATACGCAGTATTTT

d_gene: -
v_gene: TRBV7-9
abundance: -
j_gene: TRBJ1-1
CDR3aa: CASSLGVANTEAFF
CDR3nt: TGTGCCAGCAGCTTGGGGGTGGCGAACACTGAAGCTTTCTTT

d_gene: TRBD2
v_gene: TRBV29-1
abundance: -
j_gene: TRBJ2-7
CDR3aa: CSVAGTSAYEQYF
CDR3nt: TGCAGCGTTGCCGGGACTAGTGCCTACGAGCAGTACTTC

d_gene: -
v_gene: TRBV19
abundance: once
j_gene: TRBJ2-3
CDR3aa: CASRGDTDTQYF
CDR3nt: TGTGCCAGTAGGGGGGACACAGATACGCAGTATTTT

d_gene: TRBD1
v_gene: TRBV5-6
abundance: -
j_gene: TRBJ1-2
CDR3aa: CASSSGTGGYYGYTF
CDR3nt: TGTGCCAGCAGCTCGGGGACAGGGGGCTACTATGGCTACACCTTC

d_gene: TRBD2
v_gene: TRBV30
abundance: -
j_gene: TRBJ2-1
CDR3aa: CAWSAGLAGGNEQFF
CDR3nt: TGTGCCTGGAGTGCGGGACTAGCGGGAGGGAATGAGCAGTTCTTC

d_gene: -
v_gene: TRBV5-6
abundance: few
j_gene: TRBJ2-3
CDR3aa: CASKGVTDTQYF
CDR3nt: TGTGCCAGCAAGGGGGTCACAGATACGCAGTATTTT

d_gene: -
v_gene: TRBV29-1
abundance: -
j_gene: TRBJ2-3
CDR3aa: CSPRDTQYF
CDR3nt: TGCAGCCCTAGAGATACGCAGTATTTT

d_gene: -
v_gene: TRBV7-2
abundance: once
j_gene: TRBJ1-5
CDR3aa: CASSLGALPQHF
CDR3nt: TGTGCCAGCAGCTTAGGGGCATTGCCCCAGCATTTT

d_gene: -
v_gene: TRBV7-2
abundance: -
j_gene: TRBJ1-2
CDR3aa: CASSLISTANYGYTF
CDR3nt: TGTGCCAGCAGCTTGATAAGTACAGCTAACTATGGCTACACCTTC

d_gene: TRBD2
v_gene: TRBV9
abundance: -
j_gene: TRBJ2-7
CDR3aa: CASSPQLAGGTYEQYF
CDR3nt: TGTGCCAGCAGCCCCCAACTAGCGGGAGGGACCTACGAGCAGTACTTC

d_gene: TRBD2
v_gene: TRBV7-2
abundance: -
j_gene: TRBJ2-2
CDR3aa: CASSFGSGRVSGELFF
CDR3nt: TGTGCCAGCAGCTTCGGTAGCGGGAGGGTGTCCGGGGAGCTGTTTTTT

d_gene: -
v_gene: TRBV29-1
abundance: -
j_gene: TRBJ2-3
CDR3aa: CSARGRDTQYF
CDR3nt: TGCAGCGCCCGAGGGAGAGATACGCAGTATTTT

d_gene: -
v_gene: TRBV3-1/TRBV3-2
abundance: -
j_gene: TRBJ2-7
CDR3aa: CASSQGDNYEQYF
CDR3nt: TGTGCCAGCAGCCAAGGGGACAACTACGAGCAGTACTTC

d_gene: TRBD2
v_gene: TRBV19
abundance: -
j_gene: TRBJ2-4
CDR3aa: CASSMVASGGLLYF
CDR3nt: TGTGCCAGTAGTATGGTGGCTAGCGGGGGTCTTCTGTACTTC

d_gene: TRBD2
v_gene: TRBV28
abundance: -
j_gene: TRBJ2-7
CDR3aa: CASSPLGSGRGEQYF
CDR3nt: TGTGCCAGCAGTCCCCTAGGAAGCGGGAGAGGCGAGCAGTACTTC

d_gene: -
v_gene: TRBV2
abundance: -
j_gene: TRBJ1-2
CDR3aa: CASSASPGWDGYTF
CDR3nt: TGTGCCAGCAGTGCGAGCCCAGGGTGGGATGGCTACACCTTC

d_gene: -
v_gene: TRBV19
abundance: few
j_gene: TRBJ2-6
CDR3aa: CASSALSGANVLTF
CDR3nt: TGTGCCAGTTCAGCCCTCTCGGGGGCCAACGTCCTGACTTTC

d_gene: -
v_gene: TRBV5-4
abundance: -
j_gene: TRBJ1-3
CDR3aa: CASSSGRSSGNTIYF
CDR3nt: TGTGCCAGCAGCTCGGGACGGAGCTCTGGAAACACCATATATTTT

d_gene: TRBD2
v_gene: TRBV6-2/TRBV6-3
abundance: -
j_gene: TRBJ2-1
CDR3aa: CASSPGLHEQFF
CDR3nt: TGTGCCAGCAGCCCGGGACTACATGAGCAGTTCTTC

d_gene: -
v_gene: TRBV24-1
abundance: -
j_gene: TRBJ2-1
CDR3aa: CATSDSGALSYNEQFF
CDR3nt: TGTGCCACCAGTGATTCGGGGGCATTGTCCTACAATGAGCAGTTCTTC

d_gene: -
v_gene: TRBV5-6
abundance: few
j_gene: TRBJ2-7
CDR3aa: CASTGRNSYEQYF
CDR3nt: TGTGCCAGCACGGGACGTAACTCCTACGAGCAGTACTTC

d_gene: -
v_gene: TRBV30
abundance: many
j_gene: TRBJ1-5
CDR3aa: CAWSVDSNQPQHF
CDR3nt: TGTGCCTGGAGTGTAGATAGCAATCAGCCCCAGCATTTT

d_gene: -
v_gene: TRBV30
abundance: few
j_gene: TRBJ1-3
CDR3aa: CATRGGLFTGNTIYF
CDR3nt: TGTGCCACCCGCGGGGGATTATTTACTGGAAACACCATATATTTT